This T cell receptor beta chain derives from a study of T cell responses to AZD1222 COVID-19 vaccine. Germline CDR1 reads MNHEY; CDR2 reads SVGAGI. The CDR3 runs 15 residues. V lost 4 bases to trimming and J lost 2 bases, with 11 bases between them. Findings and caveats of the study: Reportedly, close to half of spike-specific TCRs are directed against unmutated variant regions.

Regarding this clone: Its target is not known.

Measured with immunoSEQ multiplex PCR; TCRdb has only the in-frame clones, and not every one. The sample comprises some 180,000 clones, approximately 92% of which are singletons, and about 1.6% rests with the top ten. The TCR was taken from an adult in good health. The sample was peripheral blood, taken on day 0 of AZD1222 vaccination. This sequence joins TRBV6-5 and TRBJ1-4, with D unresolved. Here the CDR3 DNA reads TGTGCCAGCAGTTCAGGATTCCTTACTAATGAAAAACTGTTTTTT. Translation gives CASSSGFLTNEKLFF.